These 23 T cell receptor beta chains originate from one sample sequenced in a study of control samples from healthy donors and cancer patients. Profiling relied on immunoSEQ multiplex PCR, and the TCRdb table lists in-frame clones only, not all of them. The sample lists 100,000 to 150,000 clones, 80% to 95% occurring once. The sequencing input was PBMCs. The receptor set was obtained from a man older than 75 with head and neck cancer.

The CDR3 region is CSARADTQYF. Written as DNA, the CDR3 is TGCAGTGCTAGGGCAGATACGCAGTATTTT. The chain links TRBV20-1 to TRBJ2-3; D call uncertain. Trimming stripped 3 bases from V and 4 bases from J, with 2 bases between. CDR1 and CDR2 (germline): DFQATT, SNEGSKA (reference sequence). The CDR3 consists of 10 residues.

CDR3 DNA sequence: TGTGCCATCAGGGACGGGACATGGGATGGCTACACCTTC. This translates into CAIRDGTWDGYTF. The rearrangement uses TRBV10-3 and TRBJ1-2; TRBD1 is a possible D gene (6 bases). The length of the CDR3 is 13 residues. Per germline, CDR1 ENHRY and CDR2 SYGVKD. V was clipped by 6 bases and J by 6 bases, with 14 bases between them.

The gene calls are TRBV25-1 and TRBJ1-4; 7 bases line up with TRBD1. Losses at the gene ends were 4 bases for V and 4 bases for J; bases not matched to a gene: 9. Germline CDR1 reads MGHDK; CDR2 reads SYGVNS. The CDR3 sequence is 16 residues long. The CDR3 region is CASSGTGTANNEKLFF. The CDR3 DNA follows: TGTGCCAGCAGTGGAACCGGGACAGCGAATAATGAAAAACTGTTTTTT.

The chain couples TRBV20-1 to TRBJ2-3, with D possibly being TRBD1 or TRBD2 (6 bases each). Germline V gene sequence: CDR1 DFQATT, CDR2 SNEGSKA (reference sequence). The V end was cut by 3 bases, the J end by 0 bases, with 16 bases between. CDR3 size: 16 residues. The CDR3 spells CSASLPQGGSTDTQYF. The CDR3 DNA is TGCAGTGCTAGTCTCCCGCAAGGGGGGAGCACAGATACGCAGTATTTT.

The J gene is TRBJ1-2, the V gene TRBV6-5; TRBD1 might be the D (6 bases). V lost 5 bases and J lost 4, with 14 bases in between. CDR1 and CDR2 from the germline V gene are MNHEY and SVGAGI. The CDR3 contains 14 residues. This chain's CDR3 is CASSRQQGSYGYTF. In DNA, the CDR3 is TGTGCCAGCAGTCGACAACAGGGCTCCTATGGCTACACCTTC.

The V gene is TRBV6-2 or TRBV6-3, the J gene TRBJ2-1; perhaps TRBD1 as D (5 bases). CDR3 size: 16 residues. V was clipped by 0 bases and J by 1 base, with 10 bases between them. Germline lookup yields CDR1 MNHEY and CDR2 SVGEGT. The CDR3 is CASSYSGLQSYNEQFF. The CDR3 coding sequence is TGTGCCAGCAGTTACTCGGGGCTGCAGTCCTACAATGAGCAGTTCTTC.

The CDR3 DNA is TGTGCCAGTATGAAGGGTCTAAATTCACCCCTCCACTTT. This gives the protein CASMKGLNSPLHF. The rearrangement uses TRBV19 and TRBJ1-6; D gene ambiguous. V was cut by 7 bases and J by 7 bases, with 11 bases left in between. The CDR3 is 13 residues long. Germline lookup yields CDR1 LNHDA and CDR2 SQIVND (reference sequence).

This chain joins TRBV4-3 and TRBJ1-2; D perhaps matches TRBD1 (5 bases). Germline lookup yields CDR1 LGHNA and CDR2 YSLEER. CDR3 length: 15 amino acids. V was cut by 0 bases and J by 6 bases, with 14 bases left in between. As DNA, the CDR3 is TGCGCCAGCAGCCAAGATTCATGGGGGGTAGATGGCTACACCTTC. As protein: CASSQDSWGVDGYTF.

This chain links TRBV25-1 with TRBJ1-6; perhaps TRBD1 as D (5 bases). The CDR3 totals 13 residues. Between the trimmed V and J ends, which lost 8 bases and 10 bases, there was a span of 15 bases. Germline V CDR1 and CDR2: MGHDK, SYGVNS. The CDR3 region is CASRIGVLSPLHF. The CDR3 bases are TGTGCCAGCCGAATAGGGGTTCTATCACCCCTCCACTTT.

The chain combines TRBV6-1 with TRBJ1-6; D gene unclear. V dropped 2 bases and J dropped 9 bases, with 8 bases sitting between them. Germline V gives CDR1 MNHNS, CDR2 SASEGT. The CDR3 has 13 residues. The CDR3 region has the DNA TGTGCCAGCAGTGAAAGCTCTCTTTCACCCCTCCACTTT. Translated: CASSESSLSPLHF.

V gene TRBV5-6 combines with J gene TRBJ1-1; D remains unclear. This CDR3 region has 14 residues. The germline V gene has CDR1 SGHDT and CDR2 YYEEEE. The V end was cut by 6 bases, the J end by 1 base, with 13 bases between. The CDR3 loop is CASTREVANTEAFF. The CDR3 DNA sequence: TGTGCCAGCACTCGAGAGGTGGCGAACACTGAAGCTTTCTTT. The full variable domain, with the rest looked up from reference TRBV5-6 and TRBJ1-1, is DAGVTQSPTHLIKTRGQQVTLRCSPKSGHDTVSWYQQALGQGPQFIFQYYEEEERQRGNFPDRFSGHQFPNYSSELNVNALLLGDSALYLCASTREVANTEAFFGQGTRLTVV.

The CDR3, as DNA: TGTGCCAGCAGACCGACAGGGACTAACTATGGCTACACCTTC. It yields the protein CASRPTGTNYGYTF. The chain uses TRBV6-5 and TRBJ1-2; 7 nucleotides align to TRBD1. V was clipped by 6 bases and J by 0 bases; unmatched bases: 4. Germline CDR1 and CDR2: MNHEY and SVGAGI. The CDR3 extends over 14 amino acids.

The chain uses TRBV5-5 and TRBJ1-2; no clear D. The germline V gene encodes CDR1 SGHKS and CDR2 YYEKEE (reference sequence). Trimming removed 6 bases from V and 5 bases from J, with 14 bases in between. The CDR3 runs 13 residues. CDR3 loop: CASIQTVGYGYTF. The CDR3 nucleotides are TGTGCCAGCATCCAGACTGTGGGGTATGGCTACACCTTC.

This chain uses TRBV5-1 with TRBJ1-2; TRBD1 might be the D (5 bases). Germline loops: CDR1 SGHRS, CDR2 YFSETQ. Trimming pared 0 bases from V and 2 bases from J, leaving 8 bases between. This CDR3 is built from 14 residues. This CDR3 is CASSLDWGNYGYTF. DNA of the CDR3: TGCGCCAGCAGCTTGGATTGGGGGAACTATGGCTACACCTTC.

V usage is TRBV24-1 and J usage is TRBJ2-3; 8 bases map to TRBD1. In germline, CDR1 is KGHDR, CDR2 SFDVKD. Trimming cost V 4 bases and J 1 base; bases outside gene matches: 6. The CDR3 spans 16 residues. CDR3 loop: CATSDPQGVGTDTQYF. In nucleotides, the CDR3 is TGTGCCACCAGTGACCCACAGGGGGTTGGCACAGATACGCAGTATTTT.

V and J are TRBV21-1 and TRBJ2-5. TRBV21-1 is annotated as a pseudogene. CDR3 length: 14 amino acids. The CDR3 region has the DNA TGTGCCAGCAGCACCCTTAGGGACCCAGAGACCCAGTACTTC. Amino acids: CASSTLRDPETQYF.

The chain combines TRBV7-9 with TRBJ1-2; tentative D call: TRBD1 (6 bases). Germline loops: CDR1 SEHNR, CDR2 FQNEAQ (reference sequence). Trimming removed 1 base from V and 5 bases from J, with 8 bases in between. CDR3 size: 13 residues. CDR3 protein: CASSLGGAYGYTF. Written as DNA, the CDR3 is TGTGCCAGCAGCTTAGGGGGGGCTTATGGCTACACCTTC.

The chain joins TRBV6-1 to TRBJ2-6; D remains unclear. The CDR3 sequence is 16 residues long. Germline-derived CDR1 and CDR2 are MNHNS and SASEGT. Trimming stripped 2 bases from V and 1 base from J, with 9 bases between. The CDR3 loop reads CASSERRPSGANVLTF. In DNA, the CDR3 is TGTGCCAGCAGTGAACGGAGACCGTCTGGGGCCAACGTCCTGACTTTC.

With respect to this clone: The sample carries other DNA sequences with the same CDR3. In DNA, the CDR3 is TGTGCCAGCAGCGTCGGGGGGCAAGAGACCCAGTACTTC. Protein sequence: CASSVGGQETQYF. This chain uses TRBV9 with TRBJ2-5; 7 bases are a match to TRBD2. Germline V gene data show CDR1 as SGDLS and CDR2 as YYNGEE. Germline trimming cut 2 bases from V and 2 bases from J; bases unmatched to any gene: 0. This CDR3 is 13 amino acids long.

The chain links TRBV18 to TRBJ1-6; TRBD1 matches at 9 bases. The trim removed 1 base at V and 10 bases at J, leaving 2 bases unmatched. The germline V gene has CDR1 KGHSH and CDR2 LQKENI. The CDR3 loop spans 14 amino acids. The CDR3 protein is CASSPRDRDSPLHF. The CDR3 nucleotides read TGTGCCAGCTCACCACGGGACAGGGACTCACCCCTCCACTTT.

The V call is TRBV3-1 (or the pseudogene TRBV3-2), the J call TRBJ2-2; 8 nucleotides align to TRBD1. Germline lookup yields CDR1 LGHDT and CDR2 YNNKEL (reference sequence). This CDR3 region has 15 residues. V lost 7 bases, J lost 3 bases, and 7 bases stayed unmatched. CDR3 loop: CASTRTGSDTGELFF. CDR3 coding DNA: TGTGCCAGCACCCGGACAGGGTCGGACACCGGGGAGCTGTTTTTT.

This clone was observed a few times. V usage is TRBV5-4 and J usage is TRBJ1-3; D remains ambiguous. There are 14 residues in the CDR3. CDR1 is SGHNT, CDR2 YYREEE, per germline (reference sequence). V was shortened by 6 bases and J by 0 bases, with 10 bases between the two germline ends. In nucleotides, the CDR3 is TGTGCCAGCACCCGGTGGGCCTCTGGAAACACCATATATTTT. Translating gives CASTRWASGNTIYF.

This clone was counted between two and nine times. The chain combines TRBV5-1 with TRBJ1-2; maybe TRBD1 (6 bases). Looked up from germline, CDR1 is SGHRS and CDR2 is YFSETQ. The ends were cut back, 4 bases at V and 4 bases at J, with 20 bases in the middle. The CDR3 loop spans 16 amino acids. The CDR3 is CASSPGGGGASYGYTF. CDR3 nucleotide sequence: TGCGCCAGCAGCCCTGGCGGGGGGGGCGCCAGCTATGGCTACACCTTC.